A selection of T cell receptor beta chains follows, all from one sample in a study of T cells in Graves' hyperthyroidism and ophthalmopathy. From the multiplex PCR reads, TCRdb called clonotypes with MiXCR, one entry per CDR3 protein. The sample consists of more than 300,000 distinct CDR3 sequences, 13% of them appearing once. Sequencing was carried out using blood. The origin of the receptors is a woman aged 18-29 years with Graves' hyperthyroidism. Both conserved end residues are part of each CDR3. Each record gives: clone size, J gene, D gene, V gene, CDR3 DNA, CDR3 protein. A D gene is named only where the DNA matches it firmly. Where a row states a size, it is once, few, many or the class of an expanded clone; other rows omit it.

clone_size: many; j_call: TRBJ2-7; d_call: NA; v_call: TRBV7-9; cdr3_nt: TGTGCCAGCAGTTCTATGAATCCGGTGAACTCCTACGAGCAGTACTTC; cdr3_aa: CASSSMNPVNSYEQYF
clone_size: many; j_call: TRBJ2-7; d_call: NA; v_call: TRBV12-3/TRBV12-4; cdr3_nt: TGTGCCAGCACCCAAGGGACTGCTGGATACGAGCAGTACTTC; cdr3_aa: CASTQGTAGYEQYF
clone_size: few; j_call: TRBJ2-2; d_call: NA; v_call: TRBV10-3; cdr3_nt: TGTGCCATCAGTGAGGTCCAGGGAGGAACCGGGGAGCTGTTTTTT; cdr3_aa: CAISEVQGGTGELFF
clone_size: NA; j_call: TRBJ1-4; d_call: NA; v_call: TRBV30; cdr3_nt: TGTGCCTGGAGGCAGTTCCGGAATGAAAAACTGTTTTTT; cdr3_aa: CAWRQFRNEKLFF
clone_size: many; j_call: TRBJ1-1; d_call: NA; v_call: TRBV12-3/TRBV12-4; cdr3_nt: TGTGCCAGCCCCTGGCGGCGGGTGAACACTGAAGCTTTCTTT; cdr3_aa: CASPWRRVNTEAFF
clone_size: many; j_call: TRBJ2-7; d_call: NA; v_call: TRBV28; cdr3_nt: TGTGCCAGCAGTTTCATCAGGGCAGGGAACTACGAGCAGTACTTC; cdr3_aa: CASSFIRAGNYEQYF
clone_size: many; j_call: TRBJ2-7; d_call: NA; v_call: TRBV7-9; cdr3_nt: TGTGCCAGCAGCTCGGACATGGTTTCCTACGAGCAGTACTTC; cdr3_aa: CASSSDMVSYEQYF
clone_size: NA; j_call: TRBJ1-6; d_call: TRBD1; v_call: TRBV25-1; cdr3_nt: TGTGCCAGCAGTGGACAGGGGAGCTCCTATAATTCACCCCTCCACTTT; cdr3_aa: CASSGQGSSYNSPLHF
clone_size: many; j_call: TRBJ1-1; d_call: NA; v_call: TRBV7-9; cdr3_nt: TGTGCCAGCAGCACCCGCGGAAGGACTGAAGCTTTCTTT; cdr3_aa: CASSTRGRTEAFF
clone_size: few; j_call: TRBJ1-5; d_call: NA; v_call: TRBV4-1; cdr3_nt: TGCGCCAGCAGCCAAGAACGCCCCCGGGGAGGTAAGAATCAGCCCCAGCATTTT; cdr3_aa: CASSQERPRGGKNQPQHF
clone_size: many; j_call: TRBJ1-6; d_call: NA; v_call: TRBV28; cdr3_nt: TGTGCCAGCAGTTTGGATAACTCCTATAATTCACCCCTCCACTTT; cdr3_aa: CASSLDNSYNSPLHF
clone_size: many; j_call: TRBJ2-2; d_call: NA; v_call: TRBV20-1; cdr3_nt: TGCAGTGCTAGAGGCGTGGAGTCGGACACCGGGGAGCTGTTTTTT; cdr3_aa: CSARGVESDTGELFF
clone_size: few; j_call: TRBJ1-4; d_call: NA; v_call: TRBV5-1; cdr3_nt: TGCGCCAGCAGCTTAGACACGTCGACTGAAAAACTGTTTTTT; cdr3_aa: CASSLDTSTEKLFF
clone_size: NA; j_call: TRBJ1-3; d_call: TRBD1; v_call: TRBV7-3; cdr3_nt: TGTGCCAGCAGCCGCGACAGGGTGGGAAACACCATATATTTT; cdr3_aa: CASSRDRVGNTIYF
clone_size: many; j_call: TRBJ2-7; d_call: TRBD1; v_call: TRBV7-2; cdr3_nt: TGTGCCAGCAGCTCAACAGGGGCCTGGCCCCACGAGCAGTACTTC; cdr3_aa: CASSSTGAWPHEQYF
clone_size: few; j_call: TRBJ1-6; d_call: NA; v_call: TRBV7-8; cdr3_nt: TGTGCCAGCAGCTTAGTCGGCGGATCCTCACCCCTCCACTTT; cdr3_aa: CASSLVGGSSPLHF
clone_size: many; j_call: TRBJ2-1; d_call: NA; v_call: TRBV7-9; cdr3_nt: TGTGCCAGCAGCTTAGAGGACGGGGGCAAGTTCTTC; cdr3_aa: CASSLEDGGKFF
clone_size: few; j_call: TRBJ1-2; d_call: NA; v_call: TRBV5-1; cdr3_nt: TGCGCCAGCAGCTTGGCCCGTTCCGGCTCCGGCTACACCTTC; cdr3_aa: CASSLARSGSGYTF
clone_size: NA; j_call: TRBJ2-3; d_call: TRBD2; v_call: TRBV12-3/TRBV12-4; cdr3_nt: TGTGCCAGCGGGGGGGGTAGAGATACGCAGTATTTT; cdr3_aa: CASGGGRDTQYF
clone_size: NA; j_call: TRBJ2-5; d_call: TRBD2; v_call: TRBV19; cdr3_nt: TGTGCCAGTAGCCGTAGCGGGGGGGCGGAGACCCAGTACTTC; cdr3_aa: CASSRSGGAETQYF
clone_size: many; j_call: TRBJ2-3; d_call: NA; v_call: TRBV3-1; cdr3_nt: TGTGCCAGCAGCCTGCAAAGGAATACGCAGTATTTT; cdr3_aa: CASSLQRNTQYF
clone_size: NA; j_call: TRBJ2-3; d_call: NA; v_call: TRBV24-1; cdr3_nt: TGTGCCACCAGTGATTGGACAGTGGGGAATACGCAGTATTTT; cdr3_aa: CATSDWTVGNTQYF
clone_size: few; j_call: TRBJ2-5; d_call: TRBD1; v_call: TRBV29-1; cdr3_nt: TGCAGCGCGACAGGGGGCGAAGAGACCCAGTACTTC; cdr3_aa: CSATGGEETQYF
clone_size: many; j_call: TRBJ1-1; d_call: NA; v_call: TRBV5-1; cdr3_nt: TGCGCCAGCAGACCAAGCCAACAGCTGAACACTGAAGCTTTCTTT; cdr3_aa: CASRPSQQLNTEAFF
clone_size: few; j_call: TRBJ2-2; d_call: NA; v_call: TRBV10-1; cdr3_nt: TGCGCCAGCAGTGACAGGGTCGAGACCGGGGAGCTGTTTTTT; cdr3_aa: CASSDRVETGELFF
clone_size: many; j_call: TRBJ2-7; d_call: NA; v_call: TRBV20-1; cdr3_nt: TGCAGTGCTAGAGATCCAGGGACTTTGGACGAGCAGTACTTC; cdr3_aa: CSARDPGTLDEQYF
clone_size: few; j_call: TRBJ2-1; d_call: NA; v_call: TRBV10-1; cdr3_nt: TGCGCCAGCAGGGGGTCCGGGACTCAAAGGGCCCTGAATGAGCAGTTCTTC; cdr3_aa: CASRGSGTQRALNEQFF
clone_size: NA; j_call: TRBJ2-7; d_call: NA; v_call: TRBV6-2/TRBV6-3; cdr3_nt: TGTGCCAGCAGTGGACTCGATTACCCCTACGAGCAGTACTTC; cdr3_aa: CASSGLDYPYEQYF
clone_size: many; j_call: TRBJ1-2; d_call: NA; v_call: TRBV29-1; cdr3_nt: TGCAGCGTGACCTCCAGGGAAGGGCCCTATGGCTACACCTTC; cdr3_aa: CSVTSREGPYGYTF
clone_size: many; j_call: TRBJ1-4; d_call: NA; v_call: TRBV12-3/TRBV12-4; cdr3_nt: TGTGCCAGCCGGATTAGAGGAGCAACTAATGAAAAACTGTTTTTT; cdr3_aa: CASRIRGATNEKLFF
clone_size: many; j_call: TRBJ1-2; d_call: NA; v_call: TRBV2; cdr3_nt: TGTGCCAGCAGAGACTATGGCTACACCTTC; cdr3_aa: CASRDYGYTF
clone_size: many; j_call: TRBJ1-1; d_call: TRBD1; v_call: TRBV11-3; cdr3_nt: TGTGCCAGCAGCCCGGGACAGGGTTTAGAAGCTTTCTTT; cdr3_aa: CASSPGQGLEAFF
clone_size: NA; j_call: TRBJ2-1; d_call: TRBD2; v_call: TRBV11-3; cdr3_nt: TGTGCCAGCAGCTCCCAATCGACTAGCGGGGGGAACTACAATGAGCAGTTCTTC; cdr3_aa: CASSSQSTSGGNYNEQFF
clone_size: many; j_call: TRBJ2-1; d_call: TRBD2; v_call: TRBV20-1; cdr3_nt: TGCAGTGCTCGTCCCTCACTAGCGGCCTCCTACAATGAGCAGTTCTTC; cdr3_aa: CSARPSLAASYNEQFF
clone_size: NA; j_call: TRBJ1-1; d_call: NA; v_call: TRBV2; cdr3_nt: TGTGCCACCCAATACTTCTCGGGGACTTTCTTT; cdr3_aa: CATQYFSGTFF
clone_size: many; j_call: TRBJ2-7; d_call: TRBD2; v_call: TRBV29-1; cdr3_nt: TGCAGCGTGATGGGACTAGCGGGAGGTGGATCCTACGAGCAGTACTTC; cdr3_aa: CSVMGLAGGGSYEQYF
clone_size: many; j_call: TRBJ2-5; d_call: TRBD2; v_call: TRBV9; cdr3_nt: TGTGCCAGCAGCGTAGCTTCTGGACTAGTCAGAGAGACCCAGTACTTC; cdr3_aa: CASSVASGLVRETQYF
clone_size: NA; j_call: TRBJ2-1; d_call: TRBD1; v_call: TRBV7-3; cdr3_nt: TGTGCCAGCAGCTTAACGGGGACAGTCGACTACAATGAGCAGTTCTTC; cdr3_aa: CASSLTGTVDYNEQFF
clone_size: many; j_call: TRBJ2-7; d_call: TRBD2; v_call: TRBV5-1; cdr3_nt: TGCGCCAGCAGCTTGGGTAGCGGGGCACAAGACTACGAGCAGTACTTC; cdr3_aa: CASSLGSGAQDYEQYF
clone_size: many; j_call: TRBJ2-1; d_call: NA; v_call: TRBV6-2/TRBV6-3; cdr3_nt: TGTGCCAGCAGTTACCCTAAGCCGGAGCAGTTCTTC; cdr3_aa: CASSYPKPEQFF
clone_size: NA; j_call: TRBJ2-7; d_call: NA; v_call: TRBV28; cdr3_nt: TGTGCCAGCAGTTCCCAACCCGGACCCTACGAGCAGTACTTC; cdr3_aa: CASSSQPGPYEQYF
clone_size: many; j_call: TRBJ2-5; d_call: NA; v_call: TRBV7-9; cdr3_nt: TGTGCCAGCAGCTTATTACAGGCTCAAGAGACCCAGTACTTC; cdr3_aa: CASSLLQAQETQYF
clone_size: NA; j_call: TRBJ2-3; d_call: NA; v_call: TRBV20-1; cdr3_nt: TGCAGTGCTGTTGAGGGGCAGACTAGCACAGATACGCAGTATTTT; cdr3_aa: CSAVEGQTSTDTQYF
clone_size: NA; j_call: TRBJ1-3; d_call: NA; v_call: TRBV29-1; cdr3_nt: TGCAGCGTTGGGCGGGGGGCTGGAAACACCATATATTTT; cdr3_aa: CSVGRGAGNTIYF
clone_size: many; j_call: TRBJ2-7; d_call: NA; v_call: TRBV5-4; cdr3_nt: TGTGCCAGCAGCGGGCGGGGACCCTCCTACGAGCAGTACTTC; cdr3_aa: CASSGRGPSYEQYF
clone_size: many; j_call: TRBJ2-7; d_call: NA; v_call: TRBV27; cdr3_nt: TGTGCCAGCAGTCCCTCCACCAGAGCCTACGAGCAGTACTTC; cdr3_aa: CASSPSTRAYEQYF
clone_size: many; j_call: TRBJ1-2; d_call: NA; v_call: TRBV5-5; cdr3_nt: TGTGCCAGCAGCCTGGGGACCGTTAACTATGGCTACACCTTC; cdr3_aa: CASSLGTVNYGYTF
clone_size: NA; j_call: TRBJ1-3; d_call: NA; v_call: TRBV9; cdr3_nt: TGTGCCAGCAGCCCCTTAGGGCACTCTGGAAACACCATATATTTT; cdr3_aa: CASSPLGHSGNTIYF
clone_size: many; j_call: TRBJ2-1; d_call: NA; v_call: TRBV20-1; cdr3_nt: TGCAGTGCTAGAGTGGGGGGGGCTAGCGCGAACAACTACAATGAGCAGTTCTTC; cdr3_aa: CSARVGGASANNYNEQFF
clone_size: many; j_call: TRBJ2-7; d_call: NA; v_call: TRBV4-1; cdr3_nt: TGCGCCAGCAGCCAGCAGTCTTATACCTACGAGCAGTACTTC; cdr3_aa: CASSQQSYTYEQYF
clone_size: NA; j_call: TRBJ1-5; d_call: TRBD1; v_call: TRBV18; cdr3_nt: TGTGCCAGCTCAGGTACAGGGGGCGCAGGGCAGCCCCAGCATTTT; cdr3_aa: CASSGTGGAGQPQHF
clone_size: NA; j_call: TRBJ2-1; d_call: TRBD2; v_call: TRBV19; cdr3_nt: TGTGCCAGTAGTATCGGCACTAGCGGGAGGATCAATGAGCAGTTCTTC; cdr3_aa: CASSIGTSGRINEQFF